One sample yielded the 9 T cell receptor beta chains listed below, sequenced in a study of shared clonotypes between healthy human individuals. Generated by immunoSEQ multiplex PCR, the TCRdb table keeps only in-frame clones and is missing some. The sample yields around 1.6 million clones, 98% seen once. The sequenced material came from naive CD4+ T cells sorted from blood. Subset indicated: CD45RA+ positively selected. The receptors here all came from a man aged 25 to 45 in good health.

The chain carries TRBV4-1 and TRBJ2-7; unclear D gene. CDR1 is MGHRA, CDR2 YSYEKL, per germline. The CDR3 contains 11 residues. The ends were cut back, 4 bases at V and 4 bases at J, with 5 bases in the middle. CDR3 region: CASSPGYEQYF. Here the CDR3 DNA reads TGCGCCAGCAGCCCTGGATACGAGCAGTACTTC.

The genes are TRBV2 and TRBJ2-7, with 10 positions matching TRBD2. Germline-derived CDR1 and CDR2 are SNHLY and FYNNEI. Trimming cost V 7 bases and J 2 bases; bases outside gene matches: 2. The CDR3 is made up of 13 amino acids. The CDR3 DNA reads TGTGCCAGCATGAGCGGGAGGGCCTACGAGCAGTACTTC. Amino acids: CASMSGRAYEQYF.

The rearrangement links TRBV28 to TRBJ2-3, with D hard to call. Deletions cut 3 bases from V and 5 bases from J, with 12 bases between. CDR1 and CDR2 from the germline V gene are MDHEN and SYDVKM. The CDR3 runs 14 residues. The CDR3 nucleotides read TGTGCCAGCAGTTTTCGTATCCGCGGAGATACGCAGTATTTT. Translation gives CASSFRIRGDTQYF.

The rearrangement joins TRBV15 to TRBJ2-5, with a weak D call TRBD2 (6 bases). Germline V gives CDR1 LNHNV, CDR2 YYDKDF (reference sequence). The CDR3 is made up of 15 amino acids. V was shortened by 6 bases and J by 3 bases, with 17 bases between the two germline ends. For the CDR3, the DNA is TGTGCCACCAGACGGACCGGGAGCGGTAAAGAGACCCAGTACTTC. This translates into CATRRTGSGKETQYF.

The chain joins TRBV30 to TRBJ2-6, with D uncertain. With 3 bases removed from V and 1 base from J, the gap between germline ends came to 7 bases. CDR3 length equals 14 residues. Germline V CDR1 and CDR2: GTSNPN, SVGIG (reference sequence). The CDR3 is CAWRGTSGANVLTF. In nucleotides, the CDR3 is TGTGCCTGGAGAGGAACTTCTGGGGCCAACGTCCTGACTTTC.

This chain joins TRBV5-5 and TRBJ2-2; D is perhaps TRBD1 (5 bases). The CDR3 totals 19 residues. V lost 2 bases and J lost 4, with 24 bases in between. Germline V lookup: CDR1 SGHKS, CDR2 YYEKEE (reference sequence). In DNA form, the CDR3 reads TGTGCCAGCAGCTTTCACCCAGCTTTCCCCACGGACACCACCGGGGAGCTGTTTTTT. Its translation is CASSFHPAFPTDTTGELFF.

This rearrangement joins TRBV10-3 to TRBJ2-3; possible D gene TRBD2, 6 bases. This CDR3 has 17 amino acids. Germline V gives CDR1 ENHRY, CDR2 SYGVKD. Trimming cost V 9 bases and J 0 bases, with 22 bases left between them. The CDR3 bases are TGTGCCATTGGGGCGGGCGGGGCGAGACGTAGCACAGATACGCAGTATTTT. This encodes CAIGAGGARRSTDTQYF.

The chain has TRBV25-1 and TRBJ2-7; D gene ambiguous. This CDR3 comprises 12 residues. Trimming removed 2 bases from V and 5 bases from J, with 7 bases in between. CDR1 and CDR2 from the germline V gene are MGHDK and SYGVNS. The CDR3: CASSENGNEQYF. CDR3 bases: TGTGCCAGCAGTGAAAATGGGAACGAGCAGTACTTC.

This sequence joins TRBV18 and TRBJ1-1, with D uncertain. This CDR3 has 16 amino acids. V lost 3 bases to trimming and J lost 1 base, with 15 bases between them. Germline loops: CDR1 KGHSH, CDR2 LQKENI. In DNA form, the CDR3 reads TGTGCCAGCTCACCGATGAGAGGAGTCGGGAACACTGAAGCTTTCTTT. Its protein is CASSPMRGVGNTEAFF.